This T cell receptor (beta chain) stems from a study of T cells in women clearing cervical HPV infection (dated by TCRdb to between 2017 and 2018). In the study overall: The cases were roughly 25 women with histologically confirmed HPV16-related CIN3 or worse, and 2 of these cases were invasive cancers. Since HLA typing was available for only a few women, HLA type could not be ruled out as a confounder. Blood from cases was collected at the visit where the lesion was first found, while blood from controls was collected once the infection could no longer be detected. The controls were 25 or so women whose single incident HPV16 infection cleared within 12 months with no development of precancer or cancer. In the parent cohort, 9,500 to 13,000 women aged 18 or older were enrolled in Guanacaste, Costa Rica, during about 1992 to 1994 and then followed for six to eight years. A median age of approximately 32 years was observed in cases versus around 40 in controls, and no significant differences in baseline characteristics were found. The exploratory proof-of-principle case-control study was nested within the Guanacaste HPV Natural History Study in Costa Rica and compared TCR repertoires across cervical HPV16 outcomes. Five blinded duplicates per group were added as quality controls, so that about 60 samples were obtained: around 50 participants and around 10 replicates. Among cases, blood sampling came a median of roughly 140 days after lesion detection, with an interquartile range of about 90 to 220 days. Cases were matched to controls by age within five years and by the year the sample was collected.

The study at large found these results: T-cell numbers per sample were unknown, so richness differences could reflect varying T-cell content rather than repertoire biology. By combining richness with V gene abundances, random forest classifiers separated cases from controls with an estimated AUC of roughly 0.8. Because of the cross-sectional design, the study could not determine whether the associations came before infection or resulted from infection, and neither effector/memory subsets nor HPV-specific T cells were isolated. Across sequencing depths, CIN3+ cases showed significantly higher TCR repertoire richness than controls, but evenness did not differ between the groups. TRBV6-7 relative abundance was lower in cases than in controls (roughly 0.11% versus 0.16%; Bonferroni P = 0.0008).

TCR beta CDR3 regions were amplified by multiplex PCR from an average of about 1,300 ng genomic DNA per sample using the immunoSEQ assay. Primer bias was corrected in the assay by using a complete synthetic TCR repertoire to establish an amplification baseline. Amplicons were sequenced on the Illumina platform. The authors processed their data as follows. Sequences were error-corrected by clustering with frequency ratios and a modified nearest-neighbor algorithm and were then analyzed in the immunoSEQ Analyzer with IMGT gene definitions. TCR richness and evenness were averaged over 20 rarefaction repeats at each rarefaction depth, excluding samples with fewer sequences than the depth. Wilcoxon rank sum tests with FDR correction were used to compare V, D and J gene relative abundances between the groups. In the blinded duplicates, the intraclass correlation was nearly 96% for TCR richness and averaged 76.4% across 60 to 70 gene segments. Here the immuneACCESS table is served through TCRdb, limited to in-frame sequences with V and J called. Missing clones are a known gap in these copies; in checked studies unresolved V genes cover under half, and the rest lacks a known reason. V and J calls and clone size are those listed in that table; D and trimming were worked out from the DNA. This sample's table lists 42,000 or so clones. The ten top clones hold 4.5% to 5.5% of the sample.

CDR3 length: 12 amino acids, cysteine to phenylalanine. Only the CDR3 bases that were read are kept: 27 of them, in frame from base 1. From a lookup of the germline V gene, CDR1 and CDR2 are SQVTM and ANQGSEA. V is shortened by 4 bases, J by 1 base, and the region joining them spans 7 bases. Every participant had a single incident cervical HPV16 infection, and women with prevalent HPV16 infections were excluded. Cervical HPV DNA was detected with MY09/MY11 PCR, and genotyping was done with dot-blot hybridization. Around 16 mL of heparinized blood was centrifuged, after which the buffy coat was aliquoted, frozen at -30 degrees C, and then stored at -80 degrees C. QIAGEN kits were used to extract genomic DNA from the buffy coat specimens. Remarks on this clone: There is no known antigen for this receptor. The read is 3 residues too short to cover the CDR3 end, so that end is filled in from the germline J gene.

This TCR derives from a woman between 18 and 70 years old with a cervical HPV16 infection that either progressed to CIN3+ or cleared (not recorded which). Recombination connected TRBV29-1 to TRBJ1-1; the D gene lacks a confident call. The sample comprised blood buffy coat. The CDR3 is CSVGLGNTEAFF. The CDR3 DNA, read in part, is TGCAGCGTTGGACTTGGGAACACTGAA.